Below, one TCR beta chain is given with its context. As yet, its antigen is unknown. These data belong to a study of cytomegalovirus exposure and HLA in healthy donors. Regarding the study as a whole: Upon later analysis, HLA-associated TCR beta chains proved more clonally expanded than other, equally common chains. The study designated roughly 150 TCR beta chains cytomegalovirus-associated. Analysis was carried out at a later point, and it linked a missense DCLRE1C variant to TCR beta V- and J-gene trimming. The authors reported that TCR beta sequences could predict HLA-A and HLA-B alleles. These predictions were accurate for most subjects in the first cohort.

Primers: 60 Vbeta forward and 13 Jbeta reverse. The protocol was immunoSEQ multiplex PCR, while the TCRdb copy is restricted to in-frame clones and leaves out a portion. The table lists approximately 140,000 clones, about 76% of them singletons, with about 3.8% in the top ten. Sequenced: PBMCs. The sequence came from a man aged 18 to 29 in good health and CMV-seronegative.

The CDR3 nucleotides are TGTGCCTGGAGTCCGGGACACGAAGCTTTCTTT. Translated: CAWSPGHEAFF. The chain combines TRBV30 with TRBJ1-1; D is perhaps TRBD1 (6 bases). V lost 2 bases and J lost 8, with 9 bases in between. CDR1 and CDR2 (germline): GTSNPN, SVGIG (reference sequence). This CDR3 is 11 amino acids long.